This T cell receptor beta chain was captured by sequencing in a study of blood T cell repertoires in COVID-19. This clone appeared a few times. Deletions cut 7 bases from V and 5 bases from J, with 25 bases between. Germline values: CDR1 SGHTS, CDR2 YDEGEE. The CDR3 is 17 residues long. Method: immunoSEQ multiplex PCR; TCRdb's copy keeps in-frame clones and lacks some. The sample lists tens of thousands of clones, more than 80% occurring once. Specimen: peripheral blood. V usage is TRBV5-8 and J usage is TRBJ2-1; maybe TRBD1 (7 bases). This sequence was found in an elderly man with COVID-19, enrolled during active disease. The CDR3 DNA sequence: TGTGCCAGCCCGGGGGATCGCCTGAGACAGGGAGACAATGAGCAGTTCTTC. Amino acid sequence: CASPGDRLRQGDNEQFF. The whole variable domain, remainder taken from reference TRBV5-8 and TRBJ2-1, is EAGVTQSPTHLIKTRGQQATLRCSPISGHTSVYWYQQALGLGLQFLLWYDEGEERNRGNFPPRFSGRQFPNYSSELNVNALELEDSALYLCASPGDRLRQGDNEQFFGPGTRLTVL.